Below, 6 T cell receptor beta chains from the same sample are listed, as sequenced in a study of blood T cell repertoires in COVID-19. Sequencing used immunoSEQ multiplex PCR; TCRdb keeps in-frame clones, though not all of them. This sample yields about 270,000 clones, of which more than 75% are seen a single time; approximately 2.4% belongs to the top ten. The sample consisted of PBMCs or T cells enriched from blood (not recorded which). Receptor source: a young woman who had recovered from COVID-19.

V usage is TRBV19 and J usage is TRBJ1-2, with 10 bases that match TRBD1. CDR3 length: 15 residues. V was clipped by 6 bases and J by 14 bases; unmatched bases: 18. Germline V gene sequence: CDR1 LNHDA, CDR2 SQIVND (reference sequence). The CDR3, as DNA: TGTGCCAGTAGGGGGACAGGGGTGGGCCCATCAGGTCGGACCTTC. Translated, it gives CASRGTGVGPSGRTF.

The chain couples TRBV27 to TRBJ2-7; tentative D call: TRBD1 (5 bases). This CDR3 spans 12 amino acids. V was trimmed by 4 bases and J by 4 bases, leaving 8 bases between them. Germline V gene data show CDR1 as MNHEY and CDR2 as SMNVEV (reference sequence). CDR3 sequence reads: CASSSGAYEQYF. DNA of the CDR3: TGTGCCAGCAGTTCTGGGGCTTACGAGCAGTACTTC.

The chain links TRBV5-1 to TRBJ2-1; 9 nucleotides match TRBD2. V shed 1 base and J 10 bases; nucleotides not matched to a gene: 9. The CDR3 is made up of 15 amino acids. In germline, CDR1 is SGHRS, CDR2 YFSETQ. In DNA, the CDR3 is TGCGCCAGCAGCTTGTTAGCGGGAGAGCTCCTAGAGCAGTTCTTC. It is translated as CASSLLAGELLEQFF.

This chain joins TRBV24-1 and TRBJ2-1; D is perhaps TRBD2 (5 bases). Germline V gene lookup returns CDR1 KGHDR and CDR2 SFDVKD. Trimming cost V 0 bases and J 4 bases, with 18 bases left between them. This CDR3 comprises 18 residues. Here the CDR3 reads CATSDLNRGPADYNEQFF. Here the CDR3 DNA reads TGTGCCACCAGTGATTTGAATCGCGGTCCAGCGGATTACAATGAGCAGTTCTTC.

The chain links TRBV7-2 to TRBJ2-7; no clear D gene. The CDR3 sequence is 13 residues long. V was cut by 8 bases and J by 4 bases, with 15 bases left in between. Per the germline V gene, CDR1 is SGHTA and CDR2 is FQGNSA. CDR3 loop: CASSPQASYEQYF. CDR3 nucleotides: TGTGCCAGCTCCCCTCAGGCCAGTTACGAGCAGTACTTC.

For the CDR3, the DNA is TGTGCCAGCAGTTACGACCCGGCGGGGATAGAGTATGGCTACACCTTC. Translated: CASSYDPAGIEYGYTF. The chain carries TRBV7-2 and TRBJ1-2, with D unclear. Germline CDR1 SGHTA, CDR2 FQGNSA. There are 16 residues in the CDR3. V was cut by 6 bases and J by 5 bases, with 22 bases left in between.